This TCR beta chain was captured in a study of T cell responses to AZD1222 COVID-19 vaccine. General observations from the study: After two AZD1222 doses, spike-specific TCR breadth and depth rose versus day 0. Baseline serology detected seropositivity in only 6 or 7 AZD1222 recipients. Donor demographics were predominantly white British with a female majority; clonal diversity may be underestimated.

Only in-frame clones appear in the TCRdb table, and some are missing; sequencing was by immunoSEQ multiplex PCR. The profile shows around 200,000 clones, approximately 86% of them singletons. This CDR3 has 17 residues. The V segment lost 4 bases and the J segment 7 bases; nucleotides outside the gene matches: 12. Germline assignment: CDR1 MDHEN and CDR2 SYDVKM. Comments on this clone: Its target is not known.

V is TRBV28 and J is TRBJ2-1; 11 positions agree with TRBD1. This clonotype originated in an adult in good health. The material was peripheral blood, obtained on day 0 of AZD1222 vaccination. CDR3 in amino acids: CASSSPSGTGGGNEQFF. CDR3 nucleotide sequence: TGTGCCAGCAGTTCTCCCTCCGGGACAGGGGGTGGGAATGAGCAGTTCTTC.